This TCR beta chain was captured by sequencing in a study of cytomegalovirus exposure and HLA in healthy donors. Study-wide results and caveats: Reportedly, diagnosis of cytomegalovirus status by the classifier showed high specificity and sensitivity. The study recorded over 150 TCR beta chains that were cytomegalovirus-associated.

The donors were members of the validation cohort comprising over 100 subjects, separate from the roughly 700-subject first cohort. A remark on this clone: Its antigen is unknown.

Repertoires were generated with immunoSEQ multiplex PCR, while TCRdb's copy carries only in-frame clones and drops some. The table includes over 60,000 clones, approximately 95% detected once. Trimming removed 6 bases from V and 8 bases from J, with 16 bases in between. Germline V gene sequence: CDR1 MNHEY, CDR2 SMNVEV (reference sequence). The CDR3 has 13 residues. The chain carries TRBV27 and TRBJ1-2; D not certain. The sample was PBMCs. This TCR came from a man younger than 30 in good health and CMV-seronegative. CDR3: CASSPGDFLGYTF. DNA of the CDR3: TGTGCCAGCAGCCCCGGGGATTTTTTAGGCTACACCTTC.